One and the same sample provided the 5 T cell receptor beta chains below, sequenced in a study of response to subunit inactivated influenza vaccine. TCRdb independently ran MiXCR on the RT-PCR reads; one entry per CDR3 protein. Of 250,000 to 350,000 distinct CDR3 sequences listed, about 20% are singletons. Material: PBMCs from blood, obtained 21 months after vaccination. These receptors all stem from a man between 50 and 70 years old who received an inactivated influenza vaccine.

The V call is TRBV5-1, the J call TRBJ1-2; D is possibly TRBD1 (5 bases). This CDR3 has 15 residues. Germline V CDR1 and CDR2: SGHRS, YFSETQ. Trimming took 4 bases from V and 4 from J, leaving 17 bases between them. CDR3 sequence reads: CASSAGTRVSYGYTF. The CDR3 bases are TGCGCCAGCAGCGCCGGAACCAGGGTGAGCTATGGCTACACCTTC.

The chain recombines TRBV7-2 with TRBJ1-6, with D unclear. Looked up from germline, CDR1 is SGHTA and CDR2 is FQGNSA. Trimming shortened V by 0 bases and J by 0 bases, and 21 bases separated the two germline ends. CDR3 length equals 21 residues. CDR3 nucleotides: TGTGCCAGCAGCTTAGCGCATGGCACAGCCCTGAAGTTCTCCTATAATTCACCCCTCCACTTT. This encodes CASSLAHGTALKFSYNSPLHF.

A remark on this clonotype: One end of the junction fails to match germline, which may point to a read error. The chain couples TRBV6-5 to TRBJ2-6; 9 nucleotides align to TRBD1. CDR1 and CDR2 from the germline V gene are MNHEY and SVGAGI. The CDR3 sequence is 18 residues long. CDR3 sequence reads: CASRYSGTGFSGANVLTF. The CDR3 nucleotides are TGTGCCAGCAGATACTCGGGGACAGGGTTCTCCGGGGCCAACGTCCTGACTTTC.

The chain combines TRBV12-3 or TRBV12-4 with TRBJ2-5; tentative D call: TRBD2 (6 bases). Deletions cut 7 bases from V and 5 bases from J, with 14 bases between. CDR3 size: 13 residues. CDR3 sequence reads: CASTIGGRETQYF. The CDR3 DNA reads TGTGCCAGCACCATAGGAGGGCGGGAGACCCAGTACTTC.

The table lists this clonotype with a few counts. This chain joins TRBV6-2 or TRBV6-3 and TRBJ2-1; weak D call: TRBD2 (5 bases). CDR1 and CDR2 from the germline V gene are MNHEY and SVGEGT. V lost 0 bases to trimming and J lost 4 bases, with 16 bases between them. The CDR3 runs 17 residues. CDR3 protein: CASSYSIMAEAYNEQFF. The CDR3 DNA follows: TGTGCCAGCAGTTACTCGATAATGGCGGAGGCTTACAATGAGCAGTTCTTC.